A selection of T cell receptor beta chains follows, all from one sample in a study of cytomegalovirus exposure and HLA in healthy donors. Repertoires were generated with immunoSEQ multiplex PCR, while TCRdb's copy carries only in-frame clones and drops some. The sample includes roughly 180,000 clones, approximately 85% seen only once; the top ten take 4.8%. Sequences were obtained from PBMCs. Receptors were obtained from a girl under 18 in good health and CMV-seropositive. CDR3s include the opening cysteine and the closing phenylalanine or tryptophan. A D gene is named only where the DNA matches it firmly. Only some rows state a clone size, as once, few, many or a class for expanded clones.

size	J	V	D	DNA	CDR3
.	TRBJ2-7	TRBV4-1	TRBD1	TGCGCCAGCAGCCAGGCCGGGACAGGGCCTAACGAGCAGTACTTC	CASSQAGTGPNEQYF
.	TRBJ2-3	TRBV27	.	TGTGCCAGCAGTTTACTAGGCTCCCTCGCCAACACAGATACGCAGTATTTT	CASSLLGSLANTDTQYF
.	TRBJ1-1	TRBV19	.	TGTGCCAGTAGTCCACGACGGGACACCGCACTCAACACTGAAGCTTTCTTT	CASSPRRDTALNTEAFF
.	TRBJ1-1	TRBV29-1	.	TGCAGCGTTTTTATTCCCCCCGGGAGAAACACTGAAGCTTTCTTT	CSVFIPPGRNTEAFF
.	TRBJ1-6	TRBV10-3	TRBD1	TGTGCCATCAGTGCGGCGACAGGGTTTTCACCCCTCCACTTT	CAISAATGFSPLHF
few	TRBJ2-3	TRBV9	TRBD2	TGTGCCAGCAGCGTAGAAGTAAGCGGGGCTACAGATACGCAGTATTTT	CASSVEVSGATDTQYF
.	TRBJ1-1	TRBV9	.	TGTGCCAGCAGCGGGAGACAGGACTTGAACACTGAAGCTTTCTTT	CASSGRQDLNTEAFF
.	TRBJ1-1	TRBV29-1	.	TGCAGCGTTAAGAGTTACCCTATGAACACTGAAGCTTTCTTT	CSVKSYPMNTEAFF
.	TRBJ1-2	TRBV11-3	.	TGTGCCAGCAGCCCAACAGTCCGGGGAGATGGCTACACCTTC	CASSPTVRGDGYTF
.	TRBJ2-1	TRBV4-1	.	TGCGCCAGCAGCCCTAGCTCCATTTACAATGAGCAGTTCTTC	CASSPSSIYNEQFF
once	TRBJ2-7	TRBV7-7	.	TGTGCTAGCAGCTTACGTCAGGGCTACGAGCAGTACTTC	CASSLRQGYEQYF
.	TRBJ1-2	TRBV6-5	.	TGTGCCAGCAGTTACTCAACCAGGGGAGACTACACCTTC	CASSYSTRGDYTF
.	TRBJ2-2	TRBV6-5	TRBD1	TGTGCCAGCAGTCAAAGACAGGGGAACACCGGGGAGCTGTTTTTT	CASSQRQGNTGELFF
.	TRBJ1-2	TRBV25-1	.	TGTGCCAGCAGTGAGCCCGGGACTAATGGCTACACCTTC	CASSEPGTNGYTF
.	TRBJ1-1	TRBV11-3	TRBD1	TGTGCCAGCCAAAACCGGGACAGGGATCACTGGGACACTGAAGCTTTCTTT	CASQNRDRDHWDTEAFF
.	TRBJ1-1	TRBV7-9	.	TGTGCCAGCAGCCGGGGAACTGAAGCTTTCTTT	CASSRGTEAFF
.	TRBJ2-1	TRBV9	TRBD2	TGTGCCAGCAGCGTAGGGGGGGGTACCGGGACGAAGAACAATGAGCAGTTCTTC	CASSVGGGTGTKNNEQFF
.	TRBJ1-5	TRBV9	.	TGTGCCAGCAGCGTAGCCCCGGGGAACAGTCAGCCCCAGCATTTT	CASSVAPGNSQPQHF
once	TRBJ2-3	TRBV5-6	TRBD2	TGTGCCAGCAGCCAACGGGAGGGGTCCGTATTACTCACAGATACGCAGTATTTT	CASSQREGSVLLTDTQYF
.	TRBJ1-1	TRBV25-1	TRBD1	TGTGCCAGCAGTGAAGAAACAGGGGGCATGACTGAAGCTTTCTTT	CASSEETGGMTEAFF
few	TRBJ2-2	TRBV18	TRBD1	TGTGCCAGCTTACCAAGCAGGGGGCTCGGCACCGGGGAGCTGTTTTTT	CASLPSRGLGTGELFF
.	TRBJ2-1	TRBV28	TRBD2	TGTGCCAGCACCCCCTCCGGACTAGCGGACAATGAGCAGTTCTTC	CASTPSGLADNEQFF
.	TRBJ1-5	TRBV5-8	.	TGTGCCAGCAGCTTGGAGCAGGGTTTCGTAAGCAATCAGCCCCAGCATTTT	CASSLEQGFVSNQPQHF
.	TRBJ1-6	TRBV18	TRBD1	TGTGCCAGCTCGTCGGGACAGTATAATTCACCCCTCCACTTT	CASSSGQYNSPLHF
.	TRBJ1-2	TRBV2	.	TGTGCCAGCAGGAACCTAGGAGACTATGGCTACACCTTC	CASRNLGDYGYTF
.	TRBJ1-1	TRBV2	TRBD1	TGTGCCAGCAGACAGGGGATGAACACTGAAGCTTTCTTT	CASRQGMNTEAFF
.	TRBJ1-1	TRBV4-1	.	TGCGCCAGCAGCCCCCCTAGGGCAAAACAGAGGGTTAACACTGAAGCTTTCTTT	CASSPPRAKQRVNTEAFF
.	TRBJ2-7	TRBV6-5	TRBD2	TGTGCCAGCAGTTCCGGCGGGGGACTCACCTACGAGCAGTACTTC	CASSSGGGLTYEQYF
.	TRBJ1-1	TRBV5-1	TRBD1	TGCGCCAGCAGCTTGGCTTCAGGGGGACTGGCTGAAGCTTTCTTT	CASSLASGGLAEAFF
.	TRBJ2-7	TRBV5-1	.	TGCGCCAGCAGCTTACAGGTTTTCTCCTACGAGCAGTACTTC	CASSLQVFSYEQYF
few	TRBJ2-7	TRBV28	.	TGTGCCAGCAGCCGCTTGGGGAGCGTCTACGAGCAGTACTTC	CASSRLGSVYEQYF
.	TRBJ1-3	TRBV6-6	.	TGTGCCAGCATTCAATCCGGGACAGGAAACACCATATATTTT	CASIQSGTGNTIYF
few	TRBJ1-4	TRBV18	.	TGTGCCAGCTCATCTACGCGCGGTTTTGAAAAACTGTTTTTT	CASSSTRGFEKLFF
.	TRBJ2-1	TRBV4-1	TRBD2	TGCGCCAGCAGTCACGCACTAGCGGGGGGGCCAGTGGATGAGCAGTTCTTC	CASSHALAGGPVDEQFF
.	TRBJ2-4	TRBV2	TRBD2	TGTGCCAGCAGGGGGACTAGATCGGCGGCCAAAAACATTCAGTACTTC	CASRGTRSAAKNIQYF
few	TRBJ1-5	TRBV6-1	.	TGTGCCAGCAGCGAAGGAGCCCATCAGCCCCAGCATTTT	CASSEGAHQPQHF
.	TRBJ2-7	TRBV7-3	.	TGTGCCAGCAGCTTCTTTGGGGGCGACGAGCAGTACTTC	CASSFFGGDEQYF
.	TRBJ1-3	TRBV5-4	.	TGTGCCAGCAGCCGCGGGGGGGCTGGAAACACCATATATTTT	CASSRGGAGNTIYF
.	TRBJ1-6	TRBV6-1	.	TGTGCCAGCAGTCACAGTGGCTCACCCCTCCACTTT	CASSHSGSPLHF
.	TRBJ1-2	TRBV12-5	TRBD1	TGTGCTAGTGGTTTGGTAGTTGCTGGGACAGGGGAATATAAGTATGGCTACACCTTC	CASGLVVAGTGEYKYGYTF
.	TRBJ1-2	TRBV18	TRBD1	TGTGCCAGCTCCCCTGGGCGGACAGGAGCTAACTATGGCTACACCTTC	CASSPGRTGANYGYTF
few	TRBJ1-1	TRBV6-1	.	TGTGCCAGCAGTGAACGTGCTGGGGCAGGGAACACTGAAGCTTTCTTT	CASSERAGAGNTEAFF
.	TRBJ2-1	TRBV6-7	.	TGTGCCAGCAGTTACTCGTTTATCAGGAGGGTAGGGAATGAGCAGTTCTTC	CASSYSFIRRVGNEQFF
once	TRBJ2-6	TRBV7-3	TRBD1	TGTGCCAGCAGCTTAAAGGGACAGGGAGGGTATGGGGCCAACGTCCTGACTTTC	CASSLKGQGGYGANVLTF
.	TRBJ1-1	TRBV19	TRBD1	TGTGCCAGTCAAGATGGACAGGGGAGTTATGTGAACACTGAAGCTTTCTTT	CASQDGQGSYVNTEAFF
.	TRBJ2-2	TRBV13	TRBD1	TGTGCCAGCAGCTCAGAGACAGGGTACACCGGGGAGCTGTTTTTT	CASSSETGYTGELFF
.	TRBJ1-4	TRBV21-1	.	TGTGCCAGCAGCAACTACAAATCCGGGACAGGGGGCAGTGAAAAACTGTTTTTT	CASSNYKSGTGGSEKLFF
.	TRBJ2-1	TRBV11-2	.	TGTGCCAGCAGCTCATCCGGCCTAAGGACTATTGAGCAGTTCTTC	CASSSSGLRTIEQFF
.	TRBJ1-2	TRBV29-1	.	TGCAGCGTTGTAGTACCTGGCTATGGCTACACCTTC	CSVVVPGYGYTF
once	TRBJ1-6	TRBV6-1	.	TGTGCCAGCAGTGTTCGTTCTAAGACTTCCTATAATTCACCCCTCCACTTT	CASSVRSKTSYNSPLHF
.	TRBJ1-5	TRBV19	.	TGTGCCAGCCGTCTTAGCAATCAGCCCCAGCATTTT	CASRLSNQPQHF
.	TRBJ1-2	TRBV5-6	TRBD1	TGTGCCAGCAGCTTACCGACAGGGTCCTATGAGGGCTACACCTTC	CASSLPTGSYEGYTF
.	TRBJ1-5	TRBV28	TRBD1	TGTGCCAGCACACCCCCGGGACAGGGATATTATAGCAATCAGCCCCAGCATTTT	CASTPPGQGYYSNQPQHF
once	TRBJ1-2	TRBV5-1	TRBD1	TGCGCCAGCAGCTTGGGAGGGACAGACAACTATGGCTACACCTTC	CASSLGGTDNYGYTF
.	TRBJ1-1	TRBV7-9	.	TGTGCCAGCAGCCCAACTCGCCGCCAAGTCATGAACACTGAAGCTTTCTTT	CASSPTRRQVMNTEAFF
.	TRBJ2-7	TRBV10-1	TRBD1	TGCGCCAGCAGTGTGGGACAGGGGGCCTACGAGCAGTACTTC	CASSVGQGAYEQYF
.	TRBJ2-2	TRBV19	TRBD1	TGTGCCAGTAGTCTCGGGACAGCGAACACCGGGGAGCTGTTTTTT	CASSLGTANTGELFF
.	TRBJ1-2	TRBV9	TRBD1	TGTGCCAGCAGCGCGGGGGACAGCCTTAACTATGGCTACACCTTC	CASSAGDSLNYGYTF
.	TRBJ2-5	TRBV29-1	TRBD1	TGCAGCACCAGACAGGGGGCAGAGACCCAGTACTTC	CSTRQGAETQYF